This T cell receptor (beta chain) was sequenced for a study of blood T cell repertoires in COVID-19. At the level of the study: The samples span acute and convalescent COVID-19 from the United States, Italy and Spain. T cells, B-cell-depleted T cells, or PBMCs provided the cDNA or gDNA that served as material.

Germline values: CDR1 MGHRA, CDR2 YSYEKL. The CDR3 length is 13 residues. V was pared by 3 bases and J by 10 bases, with 15 bases between. Original data processing: Estimation of nucleated cell counts was performed using reference gene primer amplification. Generated by immunoSEQ multiplex PCR, the TCRdb table keeps only in-frame clones and is missing some. Clone size and the V and J calls come from that table; the DNA yielded D and trimming. The sample shows 400,000 to 500,000 clones, about nine tenths of them seen only once. The chain couples TRBV4-1 to TRBJ1-1; no clear D gene. The receptor was isolated from a woman younger than 45 with active or convalescent COVID-19. Sequencing used peripheral blood. The CDR3, as DNA: TGCGCCAGCAGCCAGTCCGAGTTTAATGGAGCTTTCTTT. It codes for CASSQSEFNGAFF.